These 28 T cell receptor beta chains were all obtained from the same sample, sequenced in a study of T cells after yellow fever vaccination. TCRdb re-called the 5' RACE reads with MiXCR, one entry per CDR3 protein. The sample consists of about 240,000 distinct CDR3 sequences, less than 9% of them appearing once. The sample here was CD4+ T cells sorted from PBMCs, taken 15 days after the yellow fever booster vaccination. The receptors originated from a man aged 30 to 39 who received the YFV17D yellow fever vaccine.

This sequence joins TRBV20-1 and TRBJ1-3; 7 bases line up with TRBD1. Germline V gives CDR1 DFQATT, CDR2 SNEGSKA (reference sequence). Losses at the gene ends were 6 bases for V and 2 bases for J; bases not matched to a gene: 7. The CDR3 is 14 amino acids. The CDR3 region is CSAPDRAAGNTIYF. The CDR3 region has the DNA TGCAGTGCCCCCGACAGGGCAGCTGGAAACACCATATATTTT.

There are many counts of this clonotype. The V call is TRBV24-1, the J call TRBJ2-1; 9 bases align to TRBD2. J gave up 7 bases and V 4 bases, and 13 bases lay outside the gene matches. Germline V gene sequence: CDR1 KGHDR, CDR2 SFDVKD. The CDR3 loop spans 17 amino acids. DNA for the CDR3: TGTGCCACCAGTGAGGGGTGGGCGGCTAGCGGGAAAAATGAGCAGTTCTTC. Amino acids: CATSEGWAASGKNEQFF.

The chain joins TRBV5-6 to TRBJ1-1, with D perhaps matching TRBD1 (6 bases). The germline CDR1 and CDR2 sequences are SGHDT and YYEEEE. V lost 4 bases and J lost 1, with 17 bases in between. There are 16 residues in the CDR3. CDR3 sequence: CASSPRMRGGNTEAFF. CDR3 DNA sequence: TGTGCCAGCAGCCCCCGAATGCGAGGGGGGAACACTGAAGCTTTCTTT.

The table lists this clonotype with many counts. The chain joins TRBV3-1 to TRBJ1-4; D is unresolved. Trimming shortened V by 1 base and J by 3 bases, and 3 bases separated the two germline ends. The germline CDR1 and CDR2 sequences are LGHDT and YNNKEL (reference sequence). The CDR3 sequence is 13 residues long. The CDR3 DNA reads as TGTGCCAGCAGCCAAGTTTCTAATGAAAAACTGTTTTTT. Residues: CASSQVSNEKLFF.

This clonotype was counted ten times or more. The DNA for the CDR3 is TGCAGTGCTAGACACCTCCAAGAGACCCAGTACTTC. It yields the protein CSARHLQETQYF. The rearrangement uses TRBV20-1 and TRBJ2-5; D is ambiguous. V lost 2 bases and J lost 1, with 5 bases in between. This CDR3 has 12 amino acids. Per the germline V gene, CDR1 is DFQATT and CDR2 is SNEGSKA (reference sequence).

The chain's CDR3 is CASSLEGVYYF. In nucleotides, the CDR3 is TGTGCCAGCAGCTTAGAGGGGGTTTACTACTTC. This rearrangement joins TRBV7-2 to TRBJ2-7; D possibly corresponds to TRBD1 (6 bases). The CDR3 contains 11 residues. Germline CDR1 is SGHTA and CDR2 is FQGNSA. The V end was cut by 1 base, the J end by 13 bases, with 11 bases between.

This clonotype was seen more than once but under ten times. The gene calls are TRBV20-1 and TRBJ1-1; D is unclear. Trimming took 6 bases from V and 1 from J, leaving 12 bases between them. This CDR3 region has 13 residues. Per the germline V gene, CDR1 is DFQATT and CDR2 is SNEGSKA (reference sequence). Here the CDR3 reads CSAPVAENTEAFF. DNA for the CDR3: TGCAGTGCCCCCGTGGCAGAGAACACTGAAGCTTTCTTT.

In its sample, this clonotype was seen many times. J is TRBJ2-5 and V is TRBV7-2, with D possibly matching TRBD2 (6 bases). V was trimmed by 5 bases and J by 3 bases, leaving 16 bases between them. Germline CDR1 is SGHTA and CDR2 is FQGNSA. The CDR3 sequence is 15 residues long. The CDR3 nucleotides are TGTGCCAGCAGCATTACCTCAGCGGGCGAAGAGACCCAGTACTTC. Translation: CASSITSAGEETQYF.

About this clonotype: This clone may be a read error of a much larger clone one base away. This sequence joins TRBV12-3 or TRBV12-4 and TRBJ2-3, with a possible D match to TRBD1 (5 bases). The V end lost 6 bases, the J end lost 1 base, and 11 bases lay between the germline ends. The CDR3 has 14 amino acids. CDR3 protein: CASSQGIRTDTQYF. In nucleotides, the CDR3 is TGTGCCAGCAGCCAGGGTATACGCACAGATACGCAGTATTTT.

This clonotype was picked up many times. The rearrangement joins TRBV4-2 to TRBJ2-5; D is uncertain. The CDR3 consists of 16 residues. The V end was cut by 1 base, the J end by 5 bases, with 17 bases between. Germline CDR1 LGHNA, CDR2 YNFKEQ. This CDR3 is CASSQVARKSGETQYF. The CDR3 bases are TGTGCCAGCAGCCAAGTGGCGCGTAAGTCCGGGGAGACCCAGTACTTC.

This clonotype was recorded at least ten times. V and J are TRBV5-8 and TRBJ1-2; 11 bases match TRBD1. Looked up from germline, CDR1 is SGHTS and CDR2 is YDEGEE. V trimming: 4 bases; J trimming: 4 bases; junction bases outside the gene matches: 3. The length of the CDR3 is 14 residues. The CDR3 reads CASSGQGAGYGYTF. The CDR3 nucleotides are TGTGCCAGCAGCGGACAGGGGGCGGGCTATGGCTACACCTTC.

This clonotype appeared once. A much larger clone lies a single base off, so this may be a read error. The chain couples TRBV7-6 to TRBJ2-7, with D unclear. Germline CDR1 is SGHVS and CDR2 is FNYEAQ. The CDR3 sequence is 11 residues long. CDR3 coding DNA: TGTGCCAGCAGCTTTTCGGGCGAGAAGTACTTC. Amino acids: CASSFSGEKYF.

This clonotype was counted at least ten times. This chain connects TRBV11-3 to TRBJ1-1; D gene ambiguous. Trimming removed 5 bases at V and 4 bases at J, with 11 bases between. CDR1 SGHNT and CDR2 YENEEA come from the germline V gene. The CDR3 consists of 13 residues. CDR3 amino acids: CASSQVESTEAFF. CDR3 in DNA: TGTGCCAGCAGCCAAGTGGAGAGCACTGAAGCTTTCTTT.

V gene TRBV20-1 combines with J gene TRBJ2-3; D uncertain. Looked up from germline, CDR1 is DFQATT and CDR2 is SNEGSKA (reference sequence). V was pared by 5 bases and J by 1 base, with 10 bases between. The CDR3 covers 13 residues. In DNA form, the CDR3 reads TGCAGTGCTCCAGGCTTACGCACAGATACGCAGTATTTT. Translating gives CSAPGLRTDTQYF.

The chain combines TRBV29-1 with TRBJ2-5; the D gene is possibly TRBD2 (6 bases). Germline V gives CDR1 SQVTM, CDR2 ANQGSEA. This CDR3 is built from 13 residues. V was clipped by 3 bases and J by 7 bases, with 15 bases between them. CDR3 nucleotide sequence: TGCAGCGTTGAGCGGGGTACTATCGGGACCCAGTACTTC. Protein: CSVERGTIGTQYF.

The V gene is TRBV4-3, the J gene TRBJ2-7; a possible D gene is TRBD1 (6 bases). Germline loops: CDR1 LGHNA, CDR2 YSLEER. CDR3 length: 13 amino acids. Deletions cut 0 bases from V and 6 bases from J, with 9 bases between. The CDR3 spells CASSQDARGEQYF. The CDR3 nucleotides read TGCGCCAGCAGCCAAGATGCCAGGGGCGAGCAGTACTTC.

The rearrangement links TRBV28 to TRBJ2-3; 12 nucleotides match TRBD2. Per germline, CDR1 MDHEN and CDR2 SYDVKM. J was trimmed by 6 bases and V by 7 bases; bases with no gene match: 11. The CDR3 loop spans 16 amino acids. The CDR3 here is CASTDRLAGAGDTQYF. The CDR3 bases are TGTGCCAGCACCGATAGACTAGCGGGAGCAGGGGATACGCAGTATTTT.

There are many counts of this clonotype. The J gene is TRBJ2-3, the V gene TRBV9; 7 nucleotides align to TRBD2. From germline, CDR1 is SGDLS and CDR2 YYNGEE. V trimming: 4 bases; J trimming: 0 bases; junction bases outside the gene matches: 11. The CDR3 contains 17 residues. CDR3: CASSPGAGVTSTDTQYF. The CDR3 nucleotides are TGTGCCAGCAGCCCCGGGGCGGGGGTTACTAGCACAGATACGCAGTATTTT.

This clonotype has at least ten counts. This chain connects TRBV12-3 or TRBV12-4 to TRBJ2-5, with 10 bases matching TRBD1. The CDR3 has 13 amino acids. The J segment lost 3 bases and the V segment lost 8 bases, leaving 3 bases of the junction unmatched. The CDR3 DNA reads as TGTGCCAGCGGGGACAGGGGTGAAGAGACCCAGTACTTC. Protein sequence: CASGDRGEETQYF.

In this sample, this clonotype turned up a few times. The CDR3 is CASSPDRRLGETQYF. DNA of the CDR3: TGTGCCAGCAGTCCCGACAGGCGCCTGGGGGAGACCCAGTACTTC. The gene calls are TRBV12-3 or TRBV12-4 and TRBJ2-5, with a tentative D call TRBD1 (6 bases). This CDR3 has 15 amino acids. The V end was cut by 5 bases, the J end by 5 bases, with 18 bases between.

In this sample, this clonotype turned up many times. A much larger clonotype is one base distant, so this may be a read error. The rearrangement joins TRBV7-9 to TRBJ2-7; D gene ambiguous. CDR1 and CDR2 from the germline V gene are SEHNR and FQNEAQ (reference sequence). This CDR3 is built from 11 residues. V shed 6 bases and J shed 2 bases, with 5 bases lying between them. The CDR3 DNA is TGTGCCAGCAGTACTACCTACGAGCAGTACTTC. Its protein product is CASSTTYEQYF.

The chain links TRBV5-1 to TRBJ2-1, with D tentatively TRBD2 (6 bases). The CDR3 is 15 amino acids. Trimming took 1 base from V and 5 from J, leaving 13 bases between them. Germline V gene data show CDR1 as SGHRS and CDR2 as YFSETQ. CDR3 sequence: CASSLIPGADNEQFF. In nucleotides, the CDR3 is TGCGCCAGCAGCTTGATTCCGGGAGCGGACAATGAGCAGTTCTTC. Supplemented by reference TRBV5-1 and TRBJ2-1, the full variable domain reads KAGVTQTPRYLIKTRGQQVTLSCSPISGHRSVSWYQQTPGQGLQFLFEYFSETQRNKGNFPGRFSGRQFSNSRSEMNVSTLELGDSALYLCASSLIPGADNEQFFGPGTRLTVL.

In this sample, this clonotype turned up a few times. The chain combines TRBV5-1 with TRBJ1-6; TRBD1 matches at 11 bases. CDR3 length: 20 amino acids. V lost 0 bases and J lost 0; bases outside the gene matches: 8. Germline V gene data show CDR1 as SGHRS and CDR2 as YFSETQ. CDR3 coding DNA: TGCGCCAGCAGCTTGGAAGGGACAGGGGGTTTGAGCTCCTATAATTCACCCCTCCACTTT. As protein: CASSLEGTGGLSSYNSPLHF.

The chain is built from TRBV5-1 and TRBJ2-1, with D perhaps TRBD1 or TRBD2 (5 bases each). Germline V CDR1 and CDR2: SGHRS, YFSETQ. The CDR3 loop spans 19 amino acids. The V end was cut by 7 bases, the J end by 4 bases, with 30 bases between. The CDR3 spells CASLVGERDVAKGYNEQFF. Written as DNA, the CDR3 is TGCGCCAGCCTTGTGGGGGAAAGGGACGTGGCTAAAGGGTACAATGAGCAGTTCTTC.

This rearrangement joins TRBV12-5 to TRBJ2-1; D is possibly TRBD1 (6 bases). The CDR3 has 19 amino acids. Per the germline V gene, CDR1 is LGHNT and CDR2 is FRNRAP. The V end was cut by 0 bases, the J end by 5 bases, with 23 bases between. Here the CDR3 DNA reads TGTGCTAGTGGTTTGGTAAAAAAAGGTGGGCAGGGGTGGGACAATGAGCAGTTCTTC. This encodes CASGLVKKGGQGWDNEQFF. The variable domain in full, with the rest retrieved from reference TRBV12-5 and TRBJ2-1, is DARVTQTPRHKVTEMGQEVTMRCQPILGHNTVFWYRQTMMQGLELLAYFRNRAPLDDSGMPKDRFSAEMPDATLATLKIQPSEPRDSAVYFCASGLVKKGGQGWDNEQFFGPGTRLTVL.

This clonotype was seen more than once but under ten times. The rearrangement joins TRBV28 to TRBJ2-4; tentatively, D is TRBD2 (7 bases). The CDR3 totals 16 residues. In germline, CDR1 is MDHEN, CDR2 SYDVKM. V was pared by 7 bases and J by 1 base, with 17 bases between. CDR3 in DNA: TGTGCCAGCACCTTTAGGGGGGGCTCGGCCAAAAACATTCAGTACTTC. Amino acid sequence: CASTFRGGSAKNIQYF.

This clonotype has a handful of counts. Here the CDR3 reads CASSFRPTNYGYTF. The DNA of the CDR3 is TGTGCCAGCAGTTTTCGTCCGACAAATTATGGCTACACCTTC. The chain links TRBV27 to TRBJ1-2; D gene unclear. Germline lookup yields CDR1 MNHEY and CDR2 SMNVEV (reference sequence). This CDR3 comprises 14 residues. Trimming took 3 bases from V and 5 from J, leaving 13 bases between them.

This clonotype occurred a few times. This chain links TRBV12-3 or TRBV12-4 with TRBJ2-5; 8 bases align to TRBD2. V was pared by 6 bases and J by 5 bases, with 8 bases of the junction left unmatched. This CDR3 comprises 14 residues. CDR3 in DNA: TGTGCCAGCAGACCCCGGGGGGGACGGGAGACCCAGTACTTC. It is translated as CASRPRGGRETQYF.